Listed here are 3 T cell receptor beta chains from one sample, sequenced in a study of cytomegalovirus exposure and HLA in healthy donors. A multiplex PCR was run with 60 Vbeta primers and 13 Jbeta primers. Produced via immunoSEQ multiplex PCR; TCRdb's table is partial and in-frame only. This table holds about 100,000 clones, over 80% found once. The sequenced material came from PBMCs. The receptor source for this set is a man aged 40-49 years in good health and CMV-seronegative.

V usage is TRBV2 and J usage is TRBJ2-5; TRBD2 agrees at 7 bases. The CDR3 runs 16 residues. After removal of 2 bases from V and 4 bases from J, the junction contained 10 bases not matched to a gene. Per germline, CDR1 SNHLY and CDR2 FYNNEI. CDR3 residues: CASSEIGEGRLETQYF. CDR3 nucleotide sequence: TGTGCCAGCAGTGAAATCGGGGAGGGTCGATTAGAGACCCAGTACTTC.

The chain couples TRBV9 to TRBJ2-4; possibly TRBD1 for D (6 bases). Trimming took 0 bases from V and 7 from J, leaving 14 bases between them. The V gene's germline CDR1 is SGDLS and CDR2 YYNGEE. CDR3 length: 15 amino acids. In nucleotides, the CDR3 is TGTGCCAGCAGCGTAGAGGGGGACGCATGGAACATTCAGTACTTC. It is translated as CASSVEGDAWNIQYF.

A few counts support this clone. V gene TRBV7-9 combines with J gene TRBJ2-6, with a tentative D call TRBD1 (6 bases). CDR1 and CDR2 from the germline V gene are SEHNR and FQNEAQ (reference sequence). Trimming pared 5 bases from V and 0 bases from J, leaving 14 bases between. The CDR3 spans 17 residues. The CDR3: CASSPRQVRSGANVLTF. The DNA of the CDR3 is TGTGCCAGCAGCCCGAGACAGGTTCGCTCTGGGGCCAACGTCCTGACTTTC.